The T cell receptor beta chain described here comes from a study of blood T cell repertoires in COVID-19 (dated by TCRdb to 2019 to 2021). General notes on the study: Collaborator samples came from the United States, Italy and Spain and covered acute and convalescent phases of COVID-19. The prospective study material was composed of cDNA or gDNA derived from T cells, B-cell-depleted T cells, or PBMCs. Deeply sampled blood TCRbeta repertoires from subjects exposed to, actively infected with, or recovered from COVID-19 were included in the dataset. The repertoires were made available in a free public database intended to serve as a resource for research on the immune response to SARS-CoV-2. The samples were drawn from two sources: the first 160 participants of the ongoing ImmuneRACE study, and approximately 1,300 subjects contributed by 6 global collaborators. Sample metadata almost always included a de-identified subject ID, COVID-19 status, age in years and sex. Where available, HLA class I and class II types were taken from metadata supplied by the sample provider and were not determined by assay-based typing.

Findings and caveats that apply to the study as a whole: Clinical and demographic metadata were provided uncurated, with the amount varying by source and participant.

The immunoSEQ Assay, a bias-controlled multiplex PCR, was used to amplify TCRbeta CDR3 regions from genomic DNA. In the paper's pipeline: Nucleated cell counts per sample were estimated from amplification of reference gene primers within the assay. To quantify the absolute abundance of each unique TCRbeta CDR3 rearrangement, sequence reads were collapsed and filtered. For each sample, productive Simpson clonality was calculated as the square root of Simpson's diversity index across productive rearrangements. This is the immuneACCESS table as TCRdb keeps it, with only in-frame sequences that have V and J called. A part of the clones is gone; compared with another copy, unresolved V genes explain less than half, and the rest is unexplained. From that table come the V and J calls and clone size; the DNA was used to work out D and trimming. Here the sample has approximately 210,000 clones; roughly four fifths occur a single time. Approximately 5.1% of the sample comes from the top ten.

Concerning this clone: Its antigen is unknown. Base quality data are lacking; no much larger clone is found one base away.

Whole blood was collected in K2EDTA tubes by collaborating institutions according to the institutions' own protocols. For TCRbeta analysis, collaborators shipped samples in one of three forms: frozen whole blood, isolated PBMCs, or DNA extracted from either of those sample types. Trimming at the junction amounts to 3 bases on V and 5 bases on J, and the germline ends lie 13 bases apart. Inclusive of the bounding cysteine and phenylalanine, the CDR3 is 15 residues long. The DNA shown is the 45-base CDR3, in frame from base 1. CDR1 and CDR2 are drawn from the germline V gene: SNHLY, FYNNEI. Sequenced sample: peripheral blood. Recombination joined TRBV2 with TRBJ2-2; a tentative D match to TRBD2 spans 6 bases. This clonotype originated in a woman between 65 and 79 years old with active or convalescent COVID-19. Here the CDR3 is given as CASSDPSRGTGELFF. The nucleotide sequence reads TGTGCCAGCAGTGACCCCAGTCGGGGGACCGGGGAGCTGTTTTTT.